The source of this T cell receptor beta chain is a study of breast tumors, draining lymph nodes, adjacent tissues. General observations from the study: Tumor repertoires ranked between lymph nodes and nontumor tissue in diversity, with V and J gene preferences. Findings are consistent with lymph node origin and intratumoral expansion of most tumor T cells. That most tumor T cells come from lymph nodes remained unproven.

The CDR3 is 16 amino acids. Germline values: CDR1 ENHRY, CDR2 SYGVKD. Trimming took off 3 bases at V and 5 bases at J, with 16 bases between the two ends. Many counts were recorded for this clonotype. Its antigen is not identified. TCRdb independently ran MiXCR on the multiplex PCR reads; one entry per CDR3 protein. This sample has about 32,000 distinct CDR3 sequences; about 36% occur once, and the top ten carry under 13%. The chain carries TRBV10-3 and TRBJ2-2; D not certain. The sequenced sample consisted of breast tumor tissue. This TCR derives from a female donor with breast cancer. Some clones in this sample may be carry-over from other donors' samples. The CDR3 nucleotides read TGTGCCATCAGTGACGGTCTAGGGCGTGGAACCGGGGAGCTGTTTTTT. It is translated as CAISDGLGRGTGELFF.